A single sample is the source of the 16 T cell receptor beta chains below, sequenced in a study of T cell repertoires in cytomegalovirus infection. MiXCR was run by TCRdb on the reads, yielding one entry per CDR3 protein. Of 560,000 or so distinct CDR3 sequences in the sample, about 15% were seen once. Sequencing input: CD8+ T cells from PBMCs. The origin of the receptors is a human donor in good health (CMV status not recorded). Some clones in this sample may be carry-over from other donors' samples.

This clonotype was observed many times. V and J are TRBV19 and TRBJ2-1; TRBD2 agrees at 10 bases. The CDR3 runs to 15 residues. Losses at the gene ends were 5 bases for V and 2 bases for J; bases not matched to a gene: 3. The V gene's germline CDR1 is LNHDA and CDR2 SQIVND (reference sequence). The CDR3 here is CASSDSGRPYNEQFF. CDR3 coding DNA: TGTGCCAGTAGTGATAGCGGGAGGCCCTACAATGAGCAGTTCTTC.

The sample holds many counts of this clonotype. The rearrangement uses TRBV12-3 or TRBV12-4 and TRBJ1-2; TRBD1 matches at 8 bases. After removal of 4 bases from V and 6 bases from J, the junction contained 7 bases not matched to a gene. The CDR3 is 14 residues long. The CDR3 spells CASSWTWTGNGYTF. Here the CDR3 DNA reads TGTGCCAGCAGTTGGACGTGGACAGGGAATGGCTACACCTTC.

This clonotype was counted ten times or more. The chain employs TRBV5-4 and TRBJ2-7; 9 nucleotides align to TRBD2. CDR1 is SGHNT, CDR2 YYREEE, per germline (reference sequence). The trim removed 3 bases at V and 4 bases at J, leaving 5 bases unmatched. This CDR3 region has 14 residues. The DNA for the CDR3 is TGTGCCAGCAGCTCAGGACTAGCGAATTACGAGCAGTACTTC. Translation gives CASSSGLANYEQYF.

At least ten counts were recorded for this clonotype. V usage is TRBV7-9 and J usage is TRBJ2-3; D is tentatively TRBD1 or TRBD2 (5 bases each). CDR1 and CDR2 (germline): SEHNR, FQNEAQ (reference sequence). V lost 6 bases and J lost 4, with 17 bases in between. The CDR3 is made up of 15 amino acids. The CDR3 DNA follows: TGTGCCAGCAGTTACAGACCGGGGCTCCCAGATACGCAGTATTTT. Its protein is CASSYRPGLPDTQYF.

This clonotype occurred many times. V gene TRBV20-1 combines with J gene TRBJ2-3; no clear D gene. Trimming removed 8 bases at V and 1 base at J, with 13 bases between. Per the germline V gene, CDR1 is DFQATT and CDR2 is SNEGSKA (reference sequence). The CDR3 is 13 amino acids. The CDR3 sequence is CSTYPLGTDTQYF. CDR3 bases: TGCAGTACATACCCCCTCGGCACAGATACGCAGTATTTT.

This chain connects TRBV9 to TRBJ2-2, with 11 bases lining up with TRBD2. Germline V gives CDR1 SGDLS, CDR2 YYNGEE. Germline trimming cut 0 bases from V and 5 bases from J; bases unmatched to any gene: 6. This CDR3 is 17 amino acids long. CDR3 loop: CASSVVGLAGGTGELFF. CDR3 nucleotide sequence: TGTGCCAGCAGCGTAGTAGGACTAGCGGGTGGTACCGGGGAGCTGTTTTTT.

This chain joins TRBV9 and TRBJ2-1, with D uncertain. CDR1 and CDR2 (germline): SGDLS, YYNGEE. The CDR3 contains 15 residues. Trimming took off 4 bases at V and 3 bases at J, with 14 bases between the two ends. CDR3 in amino acids: CASSPRQGHYNEQFF. The CDR3 nucleotides read TGTGCCAGCAGCCCTAGACAAGGGCACTACAATGAGCAGTTCTTC.

This clonotype turned up a few times. This chain joins TRBV5-6 and TRBJ2-1; 8 positions agree with TRBD2. V lost 0 bases and J lost 6; bases outside the gene matches: 11. Germline CDR1 is SGHDT and CDR2 is YYEEEE. The CDR3 is 17 residues long. The CDR3 DNA reads TGTGCCAGCAGCTTGGCCGGGACGGGAGGGCCGCCCAATGAGCAGTTCTTC. Translating it yields CASSLAGTGGPPNEQFF.

This clonotype occurred a few times. The CDR3 DNA sequence: TGCAGCGCTTTGCTCACAGATACGCAGTATTTT. Translation: CSALLTDTQYF. The rearrangement uses TRBV29-1 and TRBJ2-3; D gene unclear. CDR1 is SQVTM, CDR2 ANQGSEA, per germline. CDR3 length: 11 residues. Trimming took 7 bases from V and 2 from J, leaving 7 bases between them.

This CDR3 is CASGGGFQTEAFF. DNA of the CDR3: TGCGCCAGCGGGGGGGGGTTTCAAACTGAAGCTTTCTTT. The chain links TRBV5-1 to TRBJ1-1, with D possibly being TRBD1 (5 bases). Germline V CDR1 and CDR2: SGHRS, YFSETQ. The ends were cut back, 7 bases at V and 5 bases at J, with 15 bases in the middle. The CDR3 spans 13 residues.

The table lists this clonotype with many counts. The chain recombines TRBV27 with TRBJ2-1; D call uncertain. The CDR3 runs 12 residues. The germline gives CDR1 MNHEY, CDR2 SMNVEV (reference sequence). Trimming removed 5 bases at V and 8 bases at J, with 10 bases between. CDR3 sequence reads: CASSKTLHEQFF. The CDR3 DNA is TGTGCCAGCAGTAAAACTCTACATGAGCAGTTCTTC.

The chain has TRBV9 and TRBJ2-1, with D perhaps matching TRBD2 (5 bases). This CDR3 contains 14 residues. The germline V and J ends were trimmed by 8 bases and 6 bases, with 18 bases remaining between them. Germline CDR1 SGDLS, CDR2 YYNGEE. CDR3 sequence (DNA): TGTGCCAGTTCGGAGGTCGCCCGTCTCAATGAGCAGTTCTTC. Its translation is CASSEVARLNEQFF.

The table lists this clonotype with many counts. CDR3 amino acids: CASSPTGTGGYEQYF. CDR3 DNA: TGTGCCAGCAGCCCCACCGGGACAGGGGGCTACGAGCAGTACTTC. The J gene is TRBJ2-7, the V gene TRBV27, with TRBD1 matching over 11 bases. V trimming: 6 bases; J trimming: 3 bases; junction bases outside the gene matches: 7. The CDR3 loop spans 15 amino acids. From germline, CDR1 is MNHEY and CDR2 SMNVEV (reference sequence).

Only a few counts were recorded for this clonotype. The rearrangement uses TRBV6-1 and TRBJ2-7; 14 nucleotides align to TRBD2. CDR3 length: 18 amino acids. After removal of 2 bases from V and 2 bases from J, the junction contained 8 bases not matched to a gene. Germline V lookup: CDR1 MNHNS, CDR2 SASEGT. CDR3 residues: CASSELGLAGGLTYEQYF. The CDR3 DNA reads as TGTGCCAGCAGTGAACTCGGACTAGCGGGGGGCCTCACCTACGAGCAGTACTTC.

This chain uses TRBV30 with TRBJ2-1; 13 nucleotides match TRBD2. The CDR3 runs 16 residues. The V and J ends lost 5 bases and 4 bases, in that order; junction bases with no gene match: 8. CDR1 GTSNPN and CDR2 SVGIG come from the germline V gene (reference sequence). The CDR3 reads CAWDSGTSGAYNEQFF. CDR3 nucleotide sequence: TGTGCCTGGGACTCCGGGACTAGCGGGGCTTACAATGAGCAGTTCTTC.

This clonotype was picked up a small number of times. The chain joins TRBV30 to TRBJ2-7; D remains ambiguous. The CDR3 length is 13 residues. The V end lost 2 bases, the J end lost 1 base, and 9 bases lay between the germline ends. Per germline, CDR1 GTSNPN and CDR2 SVGIG (reference sequence). In DNA, the CDR3 is TGTGCCTGGAGTTCGACTGTTTCCTACGAGCAGTACTTC. This gives the protein CAWSSTVSYEQYF.